This TCR beta chain was recovered during a study of T cells in Graves' hyperthyroidism and ophthalmopathy. The wider study: Staff took peripheral blood when the initial diagnosis was made, before any treatment began. General study results and limits: Most clonotypes expanded in the thyroid (above 0.001) were also present in blood.

Patients with uncontrolled infections, other autoimmune diseases, pregnancy or lactation were excluded. Germline V gene data show CDR1 as SGHRS and CDR2 as YFSETQ. J was trimmed by 8 bases and V by 0 bases; bases with no gene match: 9. CDR3 size: 16 residues. This clonotype appeared many times. What it binds is unknown. Template material for amplifying TCR beta CDR3 regions consisted of RNA transcripts. First-round RT-PCR with HTBI primers amplified the TCR CDR3 region. TCRdb independently ran MiXCR on the multiplex PCR reads; one entry per CDR3 protein. This table holds about 380,000 distinct CDR3 sequences, roughly 13% found once.

The clonotype originates from a man younger than 45 with Graves' hyperthyroidism that later progressed to Graves' ophthalmopathy. Sequencing was done on a sample of blood. The chain has TRBV5-1 and TRBJ2-1; TRBD2 agrees at 9 bases. CDR3 in DNA: TGCGCCAGCAGCTTGGGACTAGCGGCTCCGCGGGATGAGCAGTTCTTC. Translated, it gives CASSLGLAAPRDEQFF.